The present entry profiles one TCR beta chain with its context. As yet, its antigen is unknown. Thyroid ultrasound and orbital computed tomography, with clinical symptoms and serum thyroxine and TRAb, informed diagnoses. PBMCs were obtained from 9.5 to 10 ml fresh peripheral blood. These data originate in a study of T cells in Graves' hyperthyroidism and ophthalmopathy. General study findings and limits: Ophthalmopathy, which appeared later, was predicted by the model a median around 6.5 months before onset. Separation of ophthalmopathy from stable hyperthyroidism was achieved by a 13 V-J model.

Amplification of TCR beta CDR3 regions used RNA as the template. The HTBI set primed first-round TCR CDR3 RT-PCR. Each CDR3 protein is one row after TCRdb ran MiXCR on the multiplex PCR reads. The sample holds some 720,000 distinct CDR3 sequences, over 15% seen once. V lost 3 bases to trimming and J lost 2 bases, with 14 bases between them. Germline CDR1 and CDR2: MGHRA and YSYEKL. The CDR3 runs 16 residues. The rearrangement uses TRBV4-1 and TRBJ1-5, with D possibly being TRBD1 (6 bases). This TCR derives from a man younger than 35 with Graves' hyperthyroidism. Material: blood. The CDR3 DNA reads TGCGCCAGCAGCCACAGACAGGTCGGAGGCAATCAGCCCCAGCATTTT. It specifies CASSHRQVGGNQPQHF.